A selection of T cell receptor beta chains follows, all from one sample in a study of identical twins. TCRdb itself ran the 5' RACE reads through MiXCR, one entry per CDR3 protein. The profile shows 400,000 to 500,000 distinct CDR3 sequences, approximately 15% of them singletons. Another study also made use of these data, one on yellow fever vaccine responses in identical twins.

Sequencing was done on a sample of CD4+ T cells sorted from blood. The receptors shown here come from a woman under 30 in good health. Each CDR3 is given with its conserved first and last residue. D genes are given only for firm matches. Size values are once, few and many counts, or a class for expanded clones, and some rows have none.

TRBJ2-1 15 TRBD2 many TRBV20-1 CSARATGLVLSEQFF TGCAGTGCTAGAGCCACGGGACTAGTTCTATCTGAGCAGTTCTTC
TRBJ2-7 16 TRBD1 few TRBV3-1 CASSQAGTGGAYEQYF TGTGCCAGCAGCCAAGCCGGGACAGGGGGGGCCTACGAGCAGTACTTC
TRBJ2-1 13 NA NA TRBV2 CASHGRGYNEQFF TGTGCTAGTCATGGCCGAGGATACAATGAGCAGTTCTTC
TRBJ2-1 16 TRBD2 few TRBV5-6 CASSSRRAAGYNEQFF TGTGCCAGCAGCTCGCGTAGGGCAGCGGGGTACAATGAGCAGTTCTTC
TRBJ1-5 14 TRBD1 few TRBV20-1 CSARRWQGVQPQHF TGCAGTGCTAGAAGGTGGCAGGGGGTTCAGCCCCAGCATTTT
TRBJ2-7 15 NA few TRBV28 CASSLSSQGRAEQYF TGTGCCAGCAGTTTATCATCCCAGGGGAGGGCCGAGCAGTACTTC
TRBJ2-3 14 NA few TRBV4-3 CASSQGFSNRRQYF TGCGCCAGCAGCCAAGGGTTTTCGAACCGTCGCCAGTATTTT
TRBJ2-7 15 TRBD2 NA TRBV3-1 CASRGMGSGTYEQYF TGTGCCAGCAGGGGAATGGGTAGCGGGACTTACGAGCAGTACTTC
TRBJ2-5 16 NA many TRBV3-1 CASSPARTRVSETQYF TGTGCCAGCAGCCCCGCCCGGACACGCGTTAGCGAGACCCAGTACTTC
TRBJ2-2 17 TRBD2 few TRBV28 CASPPPGLAGAGGELFF TGTGCCAGCCCACCCCCCGGGCTAGCGGGAGCCGGAGGGGAGCTGTTTTTT
TRBJ1-5 16 NA NA TRBV25-1 CASGGWGSESNQPQHF TGTGCCAGCGGTGGCTGGGGATCTGAGAGCAATCAGCCCCAGCATTTT
TRBJ1-5 14 TRBD1 NA TRBV6-2/TRBV6-3 CASSGQGAHQPQHF TGTGCCAGCTCGGGGCAGGGGGCTCATCAGCCCCAGCATTTT
TRBJ2-2 13 NA few TRBV20-1 CSARNPGTGELFF TGCAGTGCTAGAAACCCTGGGACCGGGGAGCTGTTTTTT
TRBJ1-2 11 NA NA TRBV6-5 CASREGAGYTF TGTGCCAGCAGGGAGGGTGCTGGCTACACCTTC
TRBJ2-4 11 NA NA TRBV18 CASSPLQGRLF TGTGCCAGCTCACCGCTCCAGGGACGCCTCTTC
TRBJ2-5 18 NA few TRBV6-2/TRBV6-3 CASSYKLSGTDRQETQYF TGTGCCAGCAGTTACAAATTATCCGGGACTGATAGACAAGAGACCCAGTACTTC
TRBJ2-3 12 NA many TRBV20-1 CSATTSTDTQYF TGCAGTGCTACCACTAGCACAGATACGCAGTATTTT
TRBJ2-3 12 NA few TRBV20-1 CSAWALGDTQYF TGCAGTGCTTGGGCCTTAGGTGATACGCAGTATTTT
TRBJ1-3 14 NA NA TRBV20-1 CSAGGKSSGNTIYF TGCAGTGCAGGAGGCAAGAGCTCTGGAAACACCATATATTTT
TRBJ1-1 16 TRBD1 NA TRBV28 CASSGGQGRWNTEAFF TGTGCCAGCAGTGGGGGACAGGGGCGGTGGAACACTGAAGCTTTCTTT
TRBJ2-7 15 NA few TRBV7-9 CASSLDAGITYEQYF TGTGCCAGCAGCTTAGATGCAGGGATCACCTACGAGCAGTACTTC
TRBJ2-7 10 TRBD1 few TRBV29-1 CSWTGSEQYF TGCAGCTGGACAGGGTCCGAGCAGTACTTC
TRBJ2-7 13 NA few TRBV12-3/TRBV12-4 CASSSTPRDKMYF TGTGCCAGCAGTTCAACGCCCCGAGATAAGATGTACTTC
TRBJ1-6 16 NA NA TRBV11-2 CASSLDRTAFNSPLHF TGTGCCAGCAGCTTAGATCGGACAGCCTTTAATTCACCCCTCCACTTT
TRBJ2-3 16 TRBD1 NA TRBV6-1 CASTPHSTGYTDTQYF TGTGCCAGCACCCCCCACTCGACAGGGTACACAGATACGCAGTATTTT